Listed here are 2 T cell receptor beta chains from one sample, sequenced in a study of cytomegalovirus exposure and HLA in healthy donors. The PCR had 60 Vbeta and 13 Jbeta primers. Profiled with immunoSEQ multiplex PCR; TCRdb holds only in-frame clones, not every one. Counted here are roughly 82,000 clones, around 74% occurring once; the ten biggest clones make up under 7.5%. Material: PBMCs. These receptors all come from a woman aged 45-60 years in good health and CMV-seropositive.

This rearrangement joins TRBV7-8 to TRBJ2-7; TRBD1 matches 9 bases. CDR1 SGHVS and CDR2 FQNEAQ come from the germline V gene. CDR3 size: 15 residues. V trimming: 5 bases; J trimming: 3 bases; junction bases outside the gene matches: 8. CDR3 DNA: TGTGCCAGCAGCCCTATGGGACAGGGATTCTACGAGCAGTACTTC. Translation gives CASSPMGQGFYEQYF.

This rearrangement joins TRBV28 to TRBJ2-7, with D possibly being TRBD1 (6 bases). The length of the CDR3 is 13 residues. V was pared by 4 bases and J by 9 bases, with 16 bases between. CDR1 is MDHEN and CDR2 is SYDVKM in the germline V gene. CDR3: CASSWTAGRGQYF. For the CDR3, the DNA is TGTGCCAGCAGTTGGACAGCTGGACGGGGGCAGTACTTC.